This paragraph covers one T cell receptor beta chain sequence. In the original workflow: Estimation of nucleated cell counts relied on the amplification of reference gene primers. The data were produced by immunoSEQ multiplex PCR, yet TCRdb's version contains in-frame clones alone and is incomplete. V, J and clone size reflect that table, while D and trimming were determined from the DNA. The repertoire holds about 43,000 clones, with 70% to 90% as singletons. This CDR3 region has 14 residues. V gave up 3 bases and J gave up 5 bases; unmatched junction bases: 7. In germline, CDR1 is DFQATT, CDR2 SNEGSKA (reference sequence). This specimen comes from a study of blood T cell repertoires in COVID-19. At the level of the study: The United States, Italy and Spain supplied acute and convalescent COVID-19 samples. T cells, B-cell-depleted T cells, or PBMCs supplied cDNA or gDNA.

The rearrangement links TRBV20-1 to TRBJ2-5, with TRBD2 identical over 9 bases. The origin of this receptor is a human donor in a cohort sampled during active COVID-19. Specimen: peripheral blood. CDR3 amino acids: CSASLAGAWETQYF. The CDR3 DNA sequence: TGCAGTGCTAGTTTAGCGGGGGCGTGGGAGACCCAGTACTTC.